The 20 T cell receptor beta chains listed next were all sequenced from one sample in a study of blood T cell repertoires in COVID-19. TCRdb's table, derived via immunoSEQ multiplex PCR, lists solely in-frame clones and lacks some. The data contain roughly 70,000 clones, approximately 80% of them singletons. Specimen: peripheral blood. Receptors originate from a man between 65 and 85 years old with COVID-19, enrolled during active disease.

The chain combines TRBV7-8 with TRBJ2-2, with D possibly being TRBD1 (6 bases). The V end lost 3 bases, the J end lost 7 bases, and 12 bases lay between the germline ends. Germline CDR1 is SGHVS and CDR2 is FQNEAQ. CDR3 length: 14 amino acids. CDR3 DNA sequence: TGTGCCAGCAGCTTTGGGACAACATACGGGGAGCTGTTTTTT. Translating gives CASSFGTTYGELFF.

The CDR3 DNA is TGTGCCAGTAGTATTGCGATACAGGGTTCCGGAGCGCCCCTCCACTTT. It codes for CASSIAIQGSGAPLHF. V usage is TRBV19 and J usage is TRBJ1-6; D possibly corresponds to TRBD1 (6 bases). This CDR3 has 16 amino acids. With 3 bases removed from V and 13 bases from J, the gap between germline ends came to 22 bases. Germline-derived CDR1 and CDR2 are LNHDA and SQIVND (reference sequence).

This rearrangement joins TRBV30 to TRBJ2-7, with TRBD1 identical over 7 bases. Trimming removed 5 bases from V and 2 bases from J; junction bases left unmatched: 0. Germline V gene sequence: CDR1 GTSNPN, CDR2 SVGIG (reference sequence). This CDR3 spans 11 amino acids. The CDR3 DNA reads as TGTGCCTGGGGGACAGCCTACGAGCAGTACTTC. Its translation: CAWGTAYEQYF.

The chain is built from TRBV11-2 and TRBJ1-2, with TRBD1 as a possible D gene (5 bases). This CDR3 comprises 12 residues. Germline V lookup: CDR1 SGHAT, CDR2 FQNNGV. The V gene lost 6 bases and the J gene lost 6 bases, with 11 bases spanning the gap. This chain's CDR3 is CASSQIRDGYTF. The CDR3 DNA is TGTGCCAGCAGTCAGATCAGGGATGGCTACACCTTC.

This clone was seen just once. The J gene is TRBJ2-1, the V gene TRBV5-1, with D tentatively TRBD2 (6 bases). Germline V CDR1 and CDR2: SGHRS, YFSETQ. The CDR3 extends over 15 amino acids. V was pared by 0 bases and J by 2 bases, with 9 bases between. The CDR3 loop is CASSLGGMTYNEQFF. The CDR3 bases are TGCGCCAGCAGCTTGGGCGGGATGACCTACAATGAGCAGTTCTTC.

The V gene is TRBV28, the J gene TRBJ1-1, with D perhaps matching TRBD1 (5 bases). Looked up from germline, CDR1 is MDHEN and CDR2 is SYDVKM. Trimming took 5 bases from V and 8 from J, leaving 15 bases between them. CDR3 size: 13 residues. CDR3 DNA sequence: TGTGCCAGCAGTCCCGGCATCCGACAGGAAGCTTTCTTT. Its translation: CASSPGIRQEAFF.

V gene TRBV5-1 combines with J gene TRBJ1-1; perhaps TRBD1 as D (6 bases). Germline CDR1 SGHRS, CDR2 YFSETQ. With 2 bases removed from V and 4 bases from J, the gap between germline ends came to 15 bases. The CDR3 has 15 residues. The CDR3 sequence is CASSLQGVVFTEAFF. In nucleotides, the CDR3 is TGCGCCAGCAGCTTACAGGGCGTAGTTTTCACTGAAGCTTTCTTT.

The CDR3 DNA follows: TGCGCCAGCAGCACGACAGGGGACTATGGCTACACCTTC. Translated, it gives CASSTTGDYGYTF. This chain links TRBV5-1 with TRBJ1-2; 8 positions agree with TRBD1. Trimming took 4 bases from V and 3 from J; bases not matched to a gene: 2. CDR3 size: 13 residues. Germline V gene sequence: CDR1 SGHRS, CDR2 YFSETQ. The variable domain in full, completed from reference TRBV5-1 and TRBJ1-2, reads KAGVTQTPRYLIKTRGQQVTLSCSPISGHRSVSWYQQTPGQGLQFLFEYFSETQRNKGNFPGRFSGRQFSNSRSEMNVSTLELGDSALYLCASSTTGDYGYTFGSGTRLTVV.

V gene TRBV28 combines with J gene TRBJ1-5; 7 bases map to TRBD1. Unmatched junction bases numbered 5, after V lost 6 bases and J lost 3 bases. This CDR3 spans 14 amino acids. Germline CDR1 reads MDHEN; CDR2 reads SYDVKM. Here the CDR3 reads CASRSGQINQPQHF. In nucleotides, the CDR3 is TGTGCCAGCAGGTCGGGACAGATCAATCAGCCCCAGCATTTT. The full variable domain, its missing parts supplied by reference TRBV28 and TRBJ1-5, is DVKVTQSSRYLVKRTGEKVFLECVQDMDHENMFWYRQDPGLGLRLIYFSYDVKMKEKGDIPEGYSVSREKKERFSLILESASTNQTSMYLCASRSGQINQPQHFGDGTRLSIL.

V gene TRBV15 combines with J gene TRBJ1-2, with 9 bases lining up with TRBD1. CDR1 and CDR2 from the germline V gene are LNHNV and YYDKDF (reference sequence). CDR3 length: 15 residues. The V and J ends lost 4 bases and 4 bases, in that order; junction bases with no gene match: 7. The CDR3 reads CATSKGQGSGYGYTF. The CDR3, as DNA: TGTGCCACCAGCAAGGGACAGGGCTCTGGCTATGGCTACACCTTC.

CDR3 sequence reads: CASSWGQGGSEEQYF. The CDR3 bases are TGCGCCAGCAGCTGGGGGCAAGGGGGAAGTGAGGAGCAGTACTTC. The chain couples TRBV5-1 to TRBJ2-7; possibly TRBD1 for D (6 bases). V gave up 3 bases and J gave up 7 bases, with 20 bases separating them. The germline gives CDR1 SGHRS, CDR2 YFSETQ. The CDR3 has 15 amino acids. Full variable domain (rest looked up from reference TRBV5-1 and TRBJ2-7): KAGVTQTPRYLIKTRGQQVTLSCSPISGHRSVSWYQQTPGQGLQFLFEYFSETQRNKGNFPGRFSGRQFSNSRSEMNVSTLELGDSALYLCASSWGQGGSEEQYFGPGTRLTVT.

This clone has just a few counts. The J gene is TRBJ1-3, the V gene TRBV28, with D perhaps matching TRBD1 (5 bases). V lost 6 bases and J lost 0, with 9 bases in between. This CDR3 comprises 14 residues. Germline-derived CDR1 and CDR2 are MDHEN and SYDVKM. The DNA of the CDR3 is TGTGCCAGCAGCCACGGGGGCTCTGGAAACACCATATATTTT. It yields the protein CASSHGGSGNTIYF.

The CDR3 DNA reads as TGCGCCAGCAGTGACAGGGTGGACTATGGCTACACCTTC. This translates into CASSDRVDYGYTF. The J gene is TRBJ1-2, the V gene TRBV10-2; possible D gene TRBD1, 5 bases. The germline V gene encodes CDR1 WSHSY and CDR2 SAAADI. The CDR3 sequence is 13 residues long. Trimming cost V 3 bases and J 3 bases, with 8 bases left between them.

The chain's CDR3 is CASSLNPGIRDSPLHF. CDR3 coding DNA: TGTGCCAGCAGCTTAAACCCCGGGATACGTGACTCACCCCTCCACTTT. The chain recombines TRBV9 with TRBJ1-6, with D unclear. The V gene's germline CDR1 is SGDLS and CDR2 YYNGEE. The CDR3 is made up of 16 amino acids. The germline V and J ends were trimmed by 4 bases and 10 bases, with 21 bases remaining between them.

The rearrangement links TRBV18 to TRBJ1-6; the D is unclear. CDR1 KGHSH and CDR2 LQKENI come from the germline V gene. V lost 3 bases, J lost 4 bases, and 4 bases lay in between. This CDR3 comprises 13 residues. The DNA for the CDR3 is TGTGCCAGCTCACCGAGTTATAATTCACCCCTCCACTTT. Translated: CASSPSYNSPLHF.

This CDR3 reads CASSVATSGRANEQFF. CDR3 sequence (DNA): TGTGCCAGCAGCGTAGCTACTAGCGGGAGGGCCAATGAGCAGTTCTTC. The chain combines TRBV9 with TRBJ2-1, with 13 bases matching TRBD2. Germline values: CDR1 SGDLS, CDR2 YYNGEE. The CDR3 loop spans 16 amino acids. The trim removed 0 bases at V and 6 bases at J, leaving 3 bases unmatched.

This chain connects TRBV28 to TRBJ1-6; D not resolved. V was trimmed by 4 bases and J by 4 bases, leaving 11 bases between them. CDR3 length equals 15 residues. Germline loops: CDR1 MDHEN, CDR2 SYDVKM. CDR3 loop: CASSSWQYYNSPLHF. The CDR3, as DNA: TGTGCCAGCAGTTCGTGGCAGTATTATAATTCACCCCTCCACTTT. Full variable domain (remainder filled in from reference TRBV28 and TRBJ1-6): DVKVTQSSRYLVKRTGEKVFLECVQDMDHENMFWYRQDPGLGLRLIYFSYDVKMKEKGDIPEGYSVSREKKERFSLILESASTNQTSMYLCASSSWQYYNSPLHFGNGTRLTVT.

V is TRBV28 and J is TRBJ1-5; D is undetermined. Germline CDR1 is MDHEN and CDR2 is SYDVKM. This CDR3 region has 14 residues. V was trimmed by 4 bases and J by 2 bases, leaving 9 bases between them. CDR3 amino acids: CASSYPTGNQPQHF. For the CDR3, the DNA is TGTGCCAGCAGTTACCCAACGGGCAATCAGCCCCAGCATTTT.

The chain has TRBV28 and TRBJ2-5; 7 positions match TRBD2. The CDR3 contains 15 residues. V lost 6 bases and J lost 6; bases outside the gene matches: 13. Germline V gene lookup returns CDR1 MDHEN and CDR2 SYDVKM. The chain's CDR3 is CASSLMSGTRQTQYF. The CDR3 bases are TGTGCCAGCAGCCTCATGAGCGGGACTCGCCAGACCCAGTACTTC.

This clone has only a few counts. The identical CDR3 is also encoded by other nucleotide sequences in the sample. The chain uses TRBV9 and TRBJ2-7; D is perhaps TRBD2 (5 bases). Trimming took off 2 bases at V and 3 bases at J, with 6 bases between the two ends. Germline V gene lookup returns CDR1 SGDLS and CDR2 YYNGEE. CDR3 size: 12 residues. The CDR3 protein is CASSVEGYEQYF. The CDR3 nucleotides are TGTGCCAGCAGCGTCGAGGGCTACGAGCAGTACTTC.